What follows is one T cell receptor (beta chain) and its context. As yet, its antigen is unknown. The data were taken from a study of beta chain features in type 1 diabetes. The entirety of the isolated RNA underwent reverse transcription, so expressed TCRB transcripts were sequenced. Only in-frame clones appear in the TCRdb table, and some are missing; sequencing was by immunoSEQ multiplex PCR. Of 450,000 to 550,000 clones listed, about 30% are singletons. General observations from the study: Lower insertion and higher deletion counts appeared at VDJ junctions in type 1 diabetes patients. Possible PCR preference for shorter templates applied equally to patients and controls. Reads derived from cDNA could over-represent cells showing high TCR expression.

A CD45RO/CCR7/CD25/CD127/CD95/CD27 panel sorted naive, central memory, regulatory and stem cell-like memory CD4+ cells. The sequenced material came from naive CD4+ T cells from blood. This receptor was identified in a man aged 18 to 30 in good health.

CDR3 DNA: TGTGCCAGCAGCTTGGGAGGGGAGGGAGCTTTCTTT. Translation: CASSLGGEGAFF. V is TRBV5-6 and J is TRBJ1-1, with D tentatively TRBD1 (5 bases). In germline, CDR1 is SGHDT, CDR2 YYEEEE. Trimming took off 0 bases at V and 10 bases at J, with 10 bases between the two ends. The CDR3 runs to 12 residues.